This T cell receptor beta chain was identified during a study of response to subunit inactivated influenza vaccine. Broader study findings: Few additional T cells are recruited per seasonal influenza vaccination, authors suggested.

The sample holds a few counts of this clonotype. Its antigen is not known. TCRdb reanalysed the RT-PCR reads using MiXCR and keeps one entry per CDR3 protein. The sample lists 500,000 or so distinct CDR3 sequences; 16% were seen once. The source was CD4+ T cells sorted from PBMCs, collected less than 30 months after vaccination. This receptor was obtained from a man aged 45-69 years who received an inactivated influenza vaccine.

The DNA for the CDR3 is TGTGCCAGCAGTCTTTCATCAACTGGGGGCACGCAGTATTTT. Amino acids: CASSLSSTGGTQYF. The chain employs TRBV12-3 or TRBV12-4 and TRBJ2-3; a possible D gene is TRBD1 (6 bases). V was cut by 5 bases and J by 9 bases, with 18 bases left in between. There are 14 residues in the CDR3.